This T cell receptor beta chain was profiled in a study of blood T cell repertoires in COVID-19. This clone has a handful of counts. The CDR3 consists of 11 residues. Germline V gene sequence: CDR1 DFQATT, CDR2 SNEGSKA (reference sequence). As originally analysed: Amplification of reference gene primers provided the estimated nucleated cell counts. Method: immunoSEQ multiplex PCR; TCRdb's copy keeps in-frame clones and lacks some. V and J calls and clone size are those listed in that table; D and trimming were worked out from the DNA. The profile shows some 200,000 clones, around 91% of them singletons.

The chain joins TRBV20-1 to TRBJ1-4; maybe TRBD1 (5 bases). Sequenced input: peripheral blood. The receptor was derived from a woman in her thirties or forties with acute or convalescent COVID-19. CDR3 protein: CSAGNLEKLFF. The CDR3 coding sequence is TGCAGCGCAGGGAATCTAGAAAAACTGTTTTTT.